This T cell receptor beta chain came from a study of T cell repertoires in aging, cancer and after chemotherapy. Study context: Pre- and post-chemotherapy samples were paired from chronic lymphocytic leukemia patients treated with fludarabine- or bendamustine-based regimens. Overall study findings and caveats: In cancer patients, declining TCR diversity with age involved lost richness and lost evenness. No conclusions about immunological memory after chemotherapy can be drawn from the repertoire data. In each cancer cohort, median generation probability increased across chemotherapy, suggesting thymic output rebounded.

Concerning this clonotype itself: The antigen is undetermined.

TCR beta rearrangements were amplified from peripheral blood genomic DNA. Multiplex touch-down PCR with TRB-A/B primers amplified rearranged V-D-J TRB sequences. Via MiXCR, TCRdb re-called the multiplex PCR reads, giving one row per CDR3 protein. The sample has 4,000 to 6,000 distinct CDR3 sequences, around 40% seen once. V was pared by 4 bases and J by 4 bases, with 10 bases of the junction left unmatched. This CDR3 is 15 amino acids long. The germline V gene has CDR1 KGHSH and CDR2 LQKENI. The chain has TRBV18 and TRBJ2-7, with 7 positions matching TRBD1. This clonotype originated in a human donor with a blood cancer. The sample was blood. CDR3 coding DNA: TGTGCCAGCTCACAGTCAACGGGACAGTTATACGAGCAGTACTTC. This encodes CASSQSTGQLYEQYF.